This T cell receptor beta chain appears in the sequencing data of a study of T cells after yellow fever vaccination. Study-level background: Fractions of low cell number were prepared using SMART-Seq v4 Ultra Low Input. Regarding the study as a whole: Reappearance after the booster was seen for most primary-vaccination clones, at 95% to 97% CD4 and more than 80% CD8.

Turning to this clonotype: Its antigen is as yet unknown.

A 5'RACE template-switching step, the method used to make TCR cDNA, added a universal primer site and UMIs. TCRdb recomputed calls from the 5' RACE reads with MiXCR, one row per CDR3 protein. Of about 630,000 distinct CDR3 sequences detected, approximately 13% appear once; the ten largest clones hold around 14%. Germline-derived CDR1 and CDR2 are SGHTA and FQGTGA. V was trimmed by 4 bases and J by 4 bases, leaving 13 bases between them. There are 14 residues in the CDR3. The specimen was PBMCs, collected on the day of the yellow fever booster vaccination. The gene calls are TRBV7-3 and TRBJ1-1; D is unclear. The sequence derives from a man aged 25-45 years who received the YFV17D yellow fever vaccine. The chain's CDR3 is CASSSVPTATEAFF. CDR3 sequence (DNA): TGTGCCAGCAGCTCCGTCCCAACTGCCACTGAAGCTTTCTTT.